This T cell receptor (beta chain) appears in the sequencing data of a study of cytomegalovirus exposure and HLA in healthy donors. The PCR made use of 60 Vbeta and 13 Jbeta primers. Produced via immunoSEQ multiplex PCR; TCRdb's table is partial and in-frame only. The sample table sets out 95,000 to 110,000 clones. CDR3 length: 13 amino acids. Germline V gene data show CDR1 as SEHNR and CDR2 as FQNEAQ (reference sequence). V lost 1 base, J lost 13 bases, and 7 bases stayed unmatched. Study results and limitations: In a later analysis, V- and J-gene trimming of beta chains associated with a DCLRE1C missense variant, replicated independently. As immune exposure information, only CMV serostatus was available. A later analysis reportedly identified an Asian-associated ancestry cluster as carrying fewer N-insertions than the approximately 670-donor mean. Some TCR beta chains (164 of them) were listed as cytomegalovirus-associated.

Concerning this clone: Its specificity is unknown.

Sequencing was done on a sample of PBMCs. The clonotype comes from a middle-aged man in good health and CMV-seronegative. The V and J genes are TRBV7-9 and TRBJ2-1; 7 bases match TRBD1. The CDR3 protein is CASSLERGRPQFF. As DNA, the CDR3 is TGTGCCAGCAGCTTAGAAAGGGGGCGTCCTCAGTTCTTC.